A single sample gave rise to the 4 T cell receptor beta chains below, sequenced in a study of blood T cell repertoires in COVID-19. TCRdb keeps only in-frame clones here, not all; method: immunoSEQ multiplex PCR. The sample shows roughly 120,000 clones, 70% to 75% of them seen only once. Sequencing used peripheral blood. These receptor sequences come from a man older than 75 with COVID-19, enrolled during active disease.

The CDR3 nucleotides are TGTGCCAGCAGCGCCCAGGGGGACCCCTACAATGAGCAGTTCTTC. It translates to CASSAQGDPYNEQFF. This chain links TRBV9 with TRBJ2-1; 7 bases align to TRBD1. Germline V gene sequence: CDR1 SGDLS, CDR2 YYNGEE. The CDR3 has 15 residues. Trimming cost V 3 bases and J 2 bases; bases outside gene matches: 5. Supplemented by reference TRBV9 and TRBJ2-1, the full variable domain reads DSGVTQTPKHLITATGQRVTLRCSPRSGDLSVYWYQQSLDQGLQFLIQYYNGEERAKGNILERFSAQQFPDLHSELNLSSLELGDSALYFCASSAQGDPYNEQFFGPGTRLTVL.

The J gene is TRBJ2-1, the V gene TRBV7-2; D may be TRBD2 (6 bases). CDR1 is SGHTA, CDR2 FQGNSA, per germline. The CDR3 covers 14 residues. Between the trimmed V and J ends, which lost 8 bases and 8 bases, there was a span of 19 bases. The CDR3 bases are TGTGCCAGCTTAAAAGGAGGGAGTAACCATGAGCAGTTCTTC. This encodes CASLKGGSNHEQFF. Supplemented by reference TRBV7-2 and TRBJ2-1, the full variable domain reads GAGVSQSPSNKVTEKGKDVELRCDPISGHTALYWYRQSLGQGLEFLIYFQGNSAPDKSGLPSDRFSAERTGGSVSTLTIQRTQQEDSAVYLCASLKGGSNHEQFFGPGTRLTVL.

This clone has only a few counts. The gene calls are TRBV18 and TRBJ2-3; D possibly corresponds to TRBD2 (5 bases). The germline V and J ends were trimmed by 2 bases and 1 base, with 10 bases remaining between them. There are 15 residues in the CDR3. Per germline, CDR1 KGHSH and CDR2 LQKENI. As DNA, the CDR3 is TGTGCCAGCTCACCAGCTAGCCTTCGCACAGATACGCAGTATTTT. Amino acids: CASSPASLRTDTQYF.

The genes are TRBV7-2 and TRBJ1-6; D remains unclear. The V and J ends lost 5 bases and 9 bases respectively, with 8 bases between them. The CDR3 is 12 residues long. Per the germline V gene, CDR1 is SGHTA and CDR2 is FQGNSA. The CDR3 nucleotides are TGTGCCAGCAGCCCGCTGGCTTCACCCCTCCACTTT. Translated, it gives CASSPLASPLHF.